The 31 T cell receptor beta chains presented below share a single source sample, sequenced in a study of OX40 agonist ivuxolimab in advanced cancers. Libraries were constructed by the immunoSEQ multiplex PCR assay. TCRdb obtained this table from immuneACCESS and retained in-frame rearrangements with V and J assigned. These tables miss some clones; where compared with another copy, unresolved V genes account for less than half of the shortfall, and the remainder is unexplained. The sample yields 65,000 to 90,000 clones; 80% to 90% were counted once. The ten biggest clones cover approximately 5.1% of the sample. This specimen was CD4+ or CD8+ T cells sorted from blood, taken in a trial of the OX40 agonist ivuxolimab. These receptors originate from an adult with an advanced solid tumor such as melanoma, head and neck, liver or kidney cancer.

This clone was detected only a few times. The V call is TRBV11-2, the J call TRBJ1-2, with D hard to call. Trimming took off 1 base at V and 7 bases at J, with 13 bases between the two ends. The CDR3 length is 14 residues. Germline V gene lookup returns CDR1 SGHAT and CDR2 FQNNGV. CDR3 region: CASSLVTSGSGYTF. The CDR3 DNA is TGTGCCAGCAGCTTAGTCACGAGCGGGAGTGGCTACACCTTC.

The J gene is TRBJ1-1, the V gene TRBV21-1. TRBV21-1 is annotated as a pseudogene. The CDR3 extends over 17 amino acids. The DNA of the CDR3 is TGTGCCAGCAGCAAAGGCGGGGGGCGCGGCATGAACACTGAAGCTTTCTTT. It encodes CASSKGGGRGMNTEAFF.

The V call is TRBV11-2, the J call TRBJ1-1; a possible D gene is TRBD1 (5 bases). V was trimmed by 0 bases and J by 4 bases, leaving 9 bases between them. Germline CDR1 reads SGHAT; CDR2 reads FQNNGV. CDR3 length: 14 residues. CDR3 in amino acids: CASSLDRGTTEAFF. CDR3 DNA: TGTGCCAGCAGCTTAGATCGGGGGACCACTGAAGCTTTCTTT.

This clone appeared a single time. The J gene is TRBJ2-1, the V gene TRBV9, with a weak D call TRBD1 (6 bases). The germline V and J ends were trimmed by 2 bases and 15 bases, with 18 bases remaining between them. The length of the CDR3 is 13 residues. Germline V lookup: CDR1 SGDLS, CDR2 YYNGEE. The CDR3 DNA sequence: TGTGCCAGCAGCGTCTCCCCGAACAGGGATACGTTCTTC. Translation: CASSVSPNRDTFF.

The chain carries TRBV25-1 and TRBJ2-3, with 11 bases that match TRBD1. Trimming removed 8 bases from V and 3 bases from J; junction bases left unmatched: 7. CDR1 MGHDK and CDR2 SYGVNS come from the germline V gene. The CDR3 sequence is 15 residues long. The CDR3 loop is CASSEDRGRTDTQYF. The DNA of the CDR3 is TGTGCCAGCTCAGAGGACAGGGGGCGAACAGATACGCAGTATTTT.

The chain has TRBV5-1 and TRBJ1-4, with 9 positions matching TRBD1. After removal of 0 bases from V and 6 bases from J, the junction contained 0 bases not matched to a gene. The CDR3 extends over 14 amino acids. Germline V lookup: CDR1 SGHRS, CDR2 YFSETQ. The CDR3 region is CASSLGTGDEKLFF. The CDR3 DNA follows: TGCGCCAGCAGCTTGGGGACAGGGGATGAAAAACTGTTTTTT.

The genes are TRBV11-2 and TRBJ2-7; weak D call: TRBD1 (6 bases). V lost 8 bases and J lost 2, with 16 bases in between. The CDR3 runs 14 residues. Germline V gene sequence: CDR1 SGHAT, CDR2 FQNNGV. CDR3 amino acids: CASGGDNRAYEQYF. The CDR3 bases are TGTGCCAGCGGGGGAGACAACAGGGCCTACGAGCAGTACTTC.

The CDR3 spells CASSGQGVGRNTGELFF. CDR3 DNA sequence: TGTGCCAGCAGTGGGCAAGGGGTTGGACGGAACACCGGGGAGCTGTTTTTT. The chain uses TRBV6-1 and TRBJ2-2; tentatively, D is TRBD1 (5 bases). The CDR3 runs to 17 residues. V lost 4 bases, J lost 1 base, and 16 bases lay in between. Germline CDR1 and CDR2: MNHNS and SASEGT.

CDR3 protein: CASSLKLAEWGEQYF. CDR3 nucleotides: TGTGCCAGCAGCTTAAAACTAGCGGAATGGGGGGAGCAGTACTTC. The chain has TRBV13 and TRBJ2-7, with 8 positions matching TRBD2. The CDR3 loop spans 15 amino acids. CDR1 PRHDT and CDR2 FYEKMQ come from the germline V gene (reference sequence). Trimming at V came to 2 bases and at J to 7 bases, leaving 10 bases not matched to a gene.

The rearrangement uses TRBV30 and TRBJ1-3, with D unclear. This CDR3 spans 14 amino acids. Germline CDR1 GTSNPN, CDR2 SVGIG (reference sequence). V lost 2 bases and J 9 bases, leaving 17 bases between the germline ends. The CDR3, as DNA: TGTGCCTGGAGTCCGCCCCGGGGAGGTACCACCATATATTTT. Translated, it gives CAWSPPRGGTTIYF.

The rearrangement links TRBV2 to TRBJ1-1; D possibly corresponds to TRBD1 (5 bases). Germline-derived CDR1 and CDR2 are SNHLY and FYNNEI. Trimming removed 6 bases from V and 4 bases from J, with 12 bases in between. The CDR3 has 13 residues. CDR3 protein: CASRDGTITEAFF. The CDR3 DNA is TGTGCCAGCAGGGACGGGACTATCACTGAAGCTTTCTTT.

CDR3 in DNA: TGTGCCAGCAGCTTGTGGTGGGAGCAGGGGGCTTTGCCCCAGCATTTT. Protein product: CASSLWWEQGALPQHF. The chain carries TRBV5-6 and TRBJ1-5; the match to TRBD1 covers 8 bases. V gave up 1 base and J gave up 9 bases; unmatched junction bases: 12. The CDR3 totals 16 residues. CDR1 SGHDT and CDR2 YYEEEE come from the germline V gene. The whole variable domain, filled in from reference TRBV5-6 and TRBJ1-5, reads DAGVTQSPTHLIKTRGQQVTLRCSPKSGHDTVSWYQQALGQGPQFIFQYYEEEERQRGNFPDRFSGHQFPNYSSELNVNALLLGDSALYLCASSLWWEQGALPQHFGDGTRLSIL.

The gene calls are TRBV10-3 and TRBJ2-1; D is uncertain. V was trimmed by 4 bases and J by 9 bases, leaving 7 bases between them. CDR1 and CDR2 (germline): ENHRY, SYGVKD. This CDR3 has 11 residues. CDR3 region: CAISANTEQFF. In DNA, the CDR3 is TGTGCCATCAGTGCAAACACTGAGCAGTTCTTC.

The genes are TRBV15 and TRBJ2-5, with D perhaps TRBD2 (7 bases). Germline assignment: CDR1 LNHNV and CDR2 YYDKDF (reference sequence). CDR3 size: 15 residues. V shed 3 bases and J shed 7 bases, with 18 bases lying between them. CDR3 sequence (DNA): TGTGCCACCAGCAGGACAGGAGAGCCGGGGGGGACCCAGTACTTC. The encoded protein is CATSRTGEPGGTQYF.

The chain employs TRBV5-1 and TRBJ2-1; D is ambiguous. The CDR3 is 14 residues long. CDR1 and CDR2 (germline): SGHRS, YFSETQ. V shed 0 bases and J shed 3 bases, with 7 bases lying between them. The CDR3 bases are TGCGCCAGCAGCTTGGAACACAACTACAATGAGCAGTTCTTC. It yields the protein CASSLEHNYNEQFF. Filled out from reference TRBV5-1 and TRBJ2-1, the complete variable domain reads KAGVTQTPRYLIKTRGQQVTLSCSPISGHRSVSWYQQTPGQGLQFLFEYFSETQRNKGNFPGRFSGRQFSNSRSEMNVSTLELGDSALYLCASSLEHNYNEQFFGPGTRLTVL.

CDR3 sequence reads: CASSLDGGQGQPQHF. In DNA form, the CDR3 reads TGCGCCAGCAGCTTGGACGGGGGGCAGGGTCAGCCCCAGCATTTT. V is TRBV5-1 and J is TRBJ1-5; a weak D match, TRBD1 (6 bases). Germline V lookup: CDR1 SGHRS, CDR2 YFSETQ. The CDR3 runs 15 residues. Deletions cut 0 bases from V and 6 bases from J, with 13 bases between.

The V and J genes are TRBV7-2 and TRBJ2-4; 10 nucleotides align to TRBD1. The CDR3 consists of 13 residues. V dropped 4 bases and J dropped 8; count of bases not matched to a gene: 2. Germline CDR1 is SGHTA and CDR2 is FQGNSA. CDR3 sequence: CASSSTGGHIQYF. As DNA, the CDR3 is TGTGCCAGCAGCTCGACAGGGGGCCACATTCAGTACTTC.

The chain combines TRBV6-6 with TRBJ2-7; 11 bases align to TRBD1. V lost 2 bases to trimming and J lost 4 bases; unmatched junction nucleotides: 4. Germline values: CDR1 MNHNY, CDR2 SVGAGI (reference sequence). This CDR3 spans 15 amino acids. CDR3 DNA: TGTGCCAGCAGTTACGTGGGACAGGGGGAATACGAGCAGTACTTC. It translates to CASSYVGQGEYEQYF.

The gene calls are TRBV5-1 and TRBJ1-2; weak D call: TRBD1 (5 bases). Looked up from germline, CDR1 is SGHRS and CDR2 is YFSETQ. The CDR3 has 15 residues. Trimming removed 5 bases at V and 8 bases at J, with 22 bases between. The CDR3 sequence: CASSFPGLGRQGYTF. The CDR3 DNA is TGCGCCAGCAGTTTCCCGGGACTGGGGCGACAGGGCTACACCTTC.

This chain joins TRBV5-1 and TRBJ2-7; 9 positions agree with TRBD1. V dropped 0 bases and J dropped 4; count of bases not matched to a gene: 2. Looked up from germline, CDR1 is SGHRS and CDR2 is YFSETQ. The CDR3 has 14 amino acids. CDR3 sequence (DNA): TGCGCCAGCAGCTTGGGGGACAGGGCTTACGAGCAGTACTTC. This codes for CASSLGDRAYEQYF.

This chain uses TRBV6-1 with TRBJ1-5; D gene uncertain. Germline CDR1 MNHNS, CDR2 SASEGT. V lost 0 bases, J lost 15 bases, and 6 bases lay in between. The CDR3 extends over 10 amino acids. The CDR3 bases are TGTGCCAGCAGTGAAGCGCTCTGGCATTTT. Residues: CASSEALWHF.

V gene TRBV5-1 combines with J gene TRBJ2-5; D unresolved. This CDR3 spans 11 amino acids. V was trimmed by 4 bases and J by 1 base, leaving 2 bases between them. Per the germline V gene, CDR1 is SGHRS and CDR2 is YFSETQ. The CDR3 nucleotides are TGCGCCAGCAGCATCCAAGAGACCCAGTACTTC. Translation: CASSIQETQYF.

The chain joins TRBV6-1 to TRBJ2-7; no clear D gene. CDR3 length equals 14 residues. CDR1 is MNHNS and CDR2 is SASEGT in the germline V gene. V was pared by 1 base and J by 3 bases, with 10 bases between. Here the CDR3 DNA reads TGTGCCAGCAGTGAAGAAGCGAACTACTACGAGCAGTACTTC. This sequence encodes CASSEEANYYEQYF.

The V and J genes are TRBV7-9 and TRBJ2-1, with D tentatively TRBD2 (5 bases). Germline assignment: CDR1 SEHNR and CDR2 FQNEAQ (reference sequence). The CDR3 runs 14 residues. Between the trimmed V and J ends, which lost 8 bases and 9 bases, there was a span of 20 bases. CDR3 nucleotides: TGTGCCAGCTCCCCGTGGGGAGATCTGAGTGAGCAGTTCTTC. Protein product: CASSPWGDLSEQFF.

The J gene is TRBJ1-2, the V gene TRBV5-1; tentatively, D is TRBD1 (5 bases). The CDR3 length is 12 residues. Germline V gives CDR1 SGHRS, CDR2 YFSETQ. The germline V and J ends were trimmed by 5 bases and 2 bases, with 7 bases remaining between them. Here the CDR3 reads CASRGGNYGYTF. CDR3 sequence (DNA): TGCGCCAGCAGGGGGGGAAACTATGGCTACACCTTC.

CDR3 amino acids: CASSEVLGQMGQPQHF. The CDR3 DNA follows: TGTGCCAGCAGTGAAGTTTTAGGACAGATGGGACAGCCCCAGCATTTT. The chain joins TRBV6-1 to TRBJ1-5, with a possible D match to TRBD1 (6 bases). The length of the CDR3 is 16 residues. CDR1 and CDR2 (germline): MNHNS, SASEGT. Trimming stripped 1 base from V and 7 bases from J, with 17 bases between.

The rearrangement joins TRBV5-6 to TRBJ1-4, with 9 positions matching TRBD1. Germline CDR1 reads SGHDT; CDR2 reads YYEEEE. CDR3 size: 16 residues. V trimming: 1 base; J trimming: 8 bases; junction bases outside the gene matches: 9. CDR3 nucleotide sequence: TGTGCCAGCAGCTTGTCAACGGGACAGGGAAACGAAAAACTGTTTTTT. It yields the protein CASSLSTGQGNEKLFF. The whole variable domain, remainder taken from reference TRBV5-6 and TRBJ1-4, is DAGVTQSPTHLIKTRGQQVTLRCSPKSGHDTVSWYQQALGQGPQFIFQYYEEEERQRGNFPDRFSGHQFPNYSSELNVNALLLGDSALYLCASSLSTGQGNEKLFFGSGTQLSVL.

The V gene is TRBV27, the J gene TRBJ2-7, with 8 bases fitting TRBD1. The length of the CDR3 is 14 residues. Trimming cost V 4 bases and J 2 bases; bases outside gene matches: 4. Germline CDR1 and CDR2: MNHEY and SMNVEV (reference sequence). The CDR3 loop reads CASSWGTGAYEQYF. The CDR3 nucleotides read TGTGCCAGCAGTTGGGGGACAGGTGCCTACGAGCAGTACTTC.

V and J are TRBV12-5 and TRBJ2-2; TRBD2 matches 7 bases. With V trimmed by 5 bases and J by 1 base, 4 bases remained unmatched. This CDR3 is built from 15 residues. Per germline, CDR1 LGHNT and CDR2 FRNRAP. The CDR3 protein is CASGPGLLNTGELFF. The CDR3, as DNA: TGTGCTAGTGGTCCGGGACTACTGAACACCGGGGAGCTGTTTTTT.

The J gene is TRBJ1-1, the V gene TRBV11-2; D is uncertain. Germline loops: CDR1 SGHAT, CDR2 FQNNGV. The ends were cut back, 1 base at V and 0 bases at J, with 9 bases in the middle. This CDR3 is 15 amino acids long. The CDR3 is CASSLAVDLNTEAFF. CDR3 nucleotide sequence: TGTGCCAGCAGCTTAGCAGTCGACTTGAACACTGAAGCTTTCTTT.

The rearrangement uses TRBV6-1 and TRBJ1-3, with D unresolved. CDR1 and CDR2 (germline): MNHNS, SASEGT. Trimming stripped 7 bases from V and 0 bases from J, with 13 bases between. The CDR3 has 15 amino acids. The CDR3 nucleotides read TGTGCCAGCACAGCTCCCGGCAGCTCTGGAAACACCATATATTTT. Translating gives CASTAPGSSGNTIYF.